Each of the 21 T cell receptor beta chains below was sequenced from the same sample in a study of glioma-infiltrating T cells. The iRepertoire nested amplicon-rescue multiplex PCR amplified TCR alpha and beta CDR3s from RNA. One entry per CDR3 protein, called by TCRdb with MiXCR from the multiplex PCR reads. Among around 180,000 distinct CDR3 sequences listed, around 40% were seen once. The sample taken for sequencing was glioma tissue, nonneoplastic brain tissue, or PBMCs (not recorded which). The receptors shown here come from a human donor with low-grade glioma or glioblastoma, undergoing nonglioma brain surgery, or in good health (not recorded which).

About this clonotype: Sequence at one end of the junction differs from germline and may be a read error. V usage is TRBV28 and J usage is TRBJ2-6; D is possibly TRBD1 or TRBD2 (6 bases each). CDR1 and CDR2 (germline): MDHEN, SYDVKM. CDR3 length equals 15 residues. The CDR3 region has the DNA TGTGCCAGCATCTCGGGGGTTTCAGGGGCCAACGTCCAGACTTTC. Translation: CASISGVSGANVQTF.

Only a few counts were recorded for this clonotype. The chain combines TRBV18 with TRBJ2-5; D could derive from TRBD1 or TRBD2 (6 bases each). Germline lookup yields CDR1 KGHSH and CDR2 LQKENI. This CDR3 comprises 13 residues. Between the trimmed V and J ends, which lost 6 bases and 6 bases, there was a span of 14 bases. The CDR3 here is CASSPLGGQTQYF. DNA for the CDR3: TGTGCCAGCTCGCCCCTGGGGGGCCAGACCCAGTACTTC.

With regard to this clonotype: A much larger clone lies one base from this, so it may be a read error. This chain uses TRBV2 with TRBJ2-1; D gene uncertain. This CDR3 is built from 13 residues. Germline V gene data show CDR1 as SNHLY and CDR2 as FYNNEI. The CDR3 nucleotides are TGTGCCAGCAGTGAAATTAGGGTTAATGAGCGGTTCTTC. Translation: CASSEIRVNERFF. Full variable domain (missing parts from reference TRBV2 and TRBJ2-1): EPEVTQTPSHQVTQMGQEVILRCVPISNHLYFYWYRQILGQKVEFLVSFYNNEISEKSEIFDDQFSVERPDGSNFTLKIRSTKLEDSAMYFCASSEIRVNERFFGPGTRLTVL.

Concerning this clonotype: One end of the junction fails to match germline, which may point to a read error. The chain carries TRBV20-1 and TRBJ2-3; D is ambiguous. Germline V gene sequence: CDR1 DFQATT, CDR2 SNEGSKA (reference sequence). CDR3 length: 14 residues. The CDR3 DNA follows: TGCAGTGCTAGAGTCGCTGATTACACATATACGCAGTATTTT. Its protein product is CSARVADYTYTQYF.

This clonotype has at least ten counts. This chain links TRBV6-1 with TRBJ2-1, with a possible D match to TRBD2 (7 bases). Germline V gene lookup returns CDR1 MNHNS and CDR2 SASEGT. The germline V and J ends were trimmed by 7 bases and 12 bases, with 22 bases remaining between them. The CDR3 extends over 14 amino acids. CDR3 residues: CASNPAKGGAWQFF. The CDR3 nucleotides read TGTGCCAGCAACCCGGCCAAGGGGGGGGCCTGGCAGTTCTTC.

This clonotype was counted ten times or more. The gene calls are TRBV20-1 and TRBJ2-3; D unclear. Per germline, CDR1 DFQATT and CDR2 SNEGSKA (reference sequence). Trimming removed 3 bases from V and 0 bases from J, with 10 bases in between. CDR3 length: 14 residues. The CDR3, as DNA: TGCAGTGCTAGGCCCTACTCTAGCACAGATACGCAGTATTTT. Translated: CSARPYSSTDTQYF.

The chain has TRBV11-2 and TRBJ1-1; tentatively, D is TRBD1 (6 bases). The CDR3 covers 14 residues. The germline CDR1 and CDR2 sequences are SGHAT and FQNNGV. V was pared by 5 bases and J by 0 bases, with 10 bases between. The CDR3 DNA is TGTGCCAGCAGCGTTACAGGGCTGAACACTGAAGCTTTCTTT. Its protein is CASSVTGLNTEAFF.

A word on this clonotype: A clone one base away is much larger, so this may be a read error. The chain has TRBV2 and TRBJ1-5, with 7 positions matching TRBD1. There are 14 residues in the CDR3. V lost 5 bases to trimming and J lost 4 bases; unmatched junction nucleotides: 5. Germline CDR1 reads SNHLY; CDR2 reads FYNNEI. CDR3 DNA: TGTGCCAGCAGTTGGGACAGCACTAATCAGCCCCAGCATTTT. Translating gives CASSWDSTNQPQHF.

This clonotype has at least ten counts. The J gene is TRBJ2-1, the V gene TRBV7-2; D unresolved. V dropped 1 base and J dropped 10 bases, with 5 bases sitting between them. CDR3 length equals 11 residues. Germline CDR1 is SGHTA and CDR2 is FQGNSA. The CDR3 region has the DNA TGTGCCAGCAGCTTAGGTATGGAGCAGTTCTTC. Its translation is CASSLGMEQFF. The complete variable domain, with remaining parts taken from reference TRBV7-2 and TRBJ2-1, reads GAGVSQSPSNKVTEKGKDVELRCDPISGHTALYWYRQSLGQGLEFLIYFQGNSAPDKSGLPSDRFSAERTGGSVSTLTIQRTQQEDSAVYLCASSLGMEQFFGPGTRLTVL.

This clonotype was detected many times. The chain recombines TRBV7-3 with TRBJ1-2; TRBD1 aligns across 9 bases. Germline CDR1 SGHTA, CDR2 FQGTGA. J gave up 10 bases and V 3 bases, and 6 bases lay outside the gene matches. The CDR3 is 13 amino acids. CDR3 protein: CASSFETGGSYTF. CDR3 coding DNA: TGTGCCAGCAGCTTTGAGACAGGGGGGTCCTACACCTTC.

The CDR3 protein is CASTSGRQTDTQYF. The DNA of the CDR3 is TGTGCCAGCACTAGCGGGAGACAGACAGATACGCAGTATTTT. The chain recombines TRBV11-2 with TRBJ2-3; 10 bases match TRBD2. CDR1 is SGHAT, CDR2 FQNNGV, per germline. CDR3 length equals 14 residues. The J segment lost 3 bases and the V segment lost 7 bases, leaving 4 bases of the junction unmatched.

This clonotype was seen a handful of times. The chain combines TRBV12-3 or TRBV12-4 with TRBJ1-1; no definite D call. Trimming stripped 4 bases from V and 2 bases from J, with 8 bases between. The CDR3 is 13 residues long. This chain's CDR3 is CASSSVSNTEAFF. The CDR3 coding sequence is TGTGCCAGCAGTTCAGTCAGTAACACTGAAGCTTTCTTT.

Within the sample, this clonotype is medium-sized. The chain uses TRBV4-1 and TRBJ2-1, with D perhaps given as TRBD1 or TRBD2 (6 bases each). Deletions cut 5 bases from V and 4 bases from J, with 15 bases between. CDR3 length equals 15 residues. Germline V gives CDR1 MGHRA, CDR2 YSYEKL. The CDR3 reads CASSDAGEEYNEQFF. DNA of the CDR3: TGCGCCAGCAGCGACGCAGGGGAGGAATACAATGAGCAGTTCTTC.

The chain couples TRBV24-1 to TRBJ2-1, with 7 nucleotides matching TRBD1. The V and J ends lost 3 bases and 2 bases, in that order; junction bases with no gene match: 6. The CDR3 extends over 16 amino acids. Germline values: CDR1 KGHDR, CDR2 SFDVKD. In DNA, the CDR3 is TGTGCCACCAGTGATGGACAGGTCAGAACCTACAATGAGCAGTTCTTC. Its protein product is CATSDGQVRTYNEQFF.

This clonotype was observed many times. The rearrangement links TRBV20-1 to TRBJ2-7, with 10 nucleotides matching TRBD2. V gave up 6 bases and J gave up 1 base; unmatched junction bases: 9. The CDR3 is made up of 15 amino acids. Germline V gene lookup returns CDR1 DFQATT and CDR2 SNEGSKA (reference sequence). For the CDR3, the DNA is TGCAGTGCAAAACTGTGGACTAGCGGTTCCTACGAGCAGTACTTC. As protein: CSAKLWTSGSYEQYF.

In regard to this clonotype: Germline is not matched at one junction end, which may reflect a read error. This sequence joins TRBV18 and TRBJ2-3, with a possible D match to TRBD2 (5 bases). This CDR3 has 15 amino acids. Germline V CDR1 and CDR2: KGHSH, LQKENI. The CDR3: CASSPDLFSTDTKYF. In DNA form, the CDR3 reads TGTGCCAGCTCACCGGACTTGTTTAGCACAGATACGAAGTATTTT.

This clonotype was seen at least ten times. The chain links TRBV12-3 or TRBV12-4 to TRBJ1-1, with D unresolved. The CDR3 runs 12 residues. Trimming cost V 3 bases and J 6 bases, with 8 bases left between them. CDR3 sequence reads: CASSLEGAEAFF. Written as DNA, the CDR3 is TGTGCCAGCAGTTTGGAGGGAGCTGAAGCTTTCTTT.

This clonotype was picked up many times. This chain uses TRBV28 with TRBJ1-5; D is uncertain. This CDR3 has 14 amino acids. CDR1 and CDR2 (germline): MDHEN, SYDVKM. Trimming stripped 6 bases from V and 0 bases from J, with 9 bases between. Here the CDR3 reads CASRDMYSNQPQHF. DNA for the CDR3: TGTGCCAGCAGAGACATGTATAGCAATCAGCCCCAGCATTTT.

Turning to this clonotype: The conserved phenylalanine or tryptophan is not found at the CDR3 terminus, so this likely reflects a read error. The limits of the CDR3 on the DNA are not certain, so only TCRdb's listed CDR3 is given. The chain links TRBV15 to TRBJ2-1. From germline, CDR1 is LNHNV and CDR2 YYDKDF (reference sequence). A total of 14 residues make up the CDR3, ends included. The CDR3 sequence is CATSSGSHYNEKFY.

A note on this clonotype: This may arise from a read error, as a much more abundant clone is one base away. V is TRBV24-1 and J is TRBJ1-5, with D possibly TRBD1 on 5 matching bases. This CDR3 spans 15 amino acids. CDR1 is KGHDR, CDR2 SFDVKD, per germline. The CDR3 sequence: CGTSDTRDVFQPQHF. For the CDR3, the DNA is TGTGGCACCAGTGACACCAGGGATGTATTTCAGCCCCAGCATTTT.

Regarding this clonotype: A read error may be the cause here, since a much bigger clone is one base away. The rearrangement uses TRBV20-1 and TRBJ2-3; D is possibly TRBD2 (6 bases). Looked up from germline, CDR1 is DFQATT and CDR2 is SNEGSKA (reference sequence). V was pared by 2 bases and J by 14 bases, with 17 bases between. The CDR3 sequence is 12 residues long. This CDR3 reads CSARLAEDRPYF. CDR3 nucleotides: TGCAGTGCTAGATTAGCGGAAGACCGCCCGTATTTT.